Listed below are T cell receptor beta chains from one sample, sequenced in a study of shared clonotypes between healthy human individuals. Some clones are missing from TCRdb's copy, which holds only in-frame ones; the method was immunoSEQ multiplex PCR. There are 2 million to 2.5 million clones in the sample; approximately 94% occur only once, and roughly 0.13% lies in the top ten. Sample: naive CD4+ T cells sorted from blood. Receptors were obtained from a man aged 18 to 30 in good health. CDR3s include the opening cysteine and the closing phenylalanine or tryptophan. Each record gives: V gene, J gene, D gene, clone size, CDR3 protein, CDR3 DNA. The D gene is left open where the match is weak. Size values are once, few and many counts, or a class for expanded clones, and some rows have none.

v_call: TRBV9; j_call: TRBJ2-7; d_call: TRBD2; clone_size: NA; cdr3_aa: CASSVRSGGYEQYF; cdr3_nt: TGTGCCAGCAGCGTAAGATCGGGGGGGTACGAGCAGTACTTC
v_call: TRBV7-9; j_call: TRBJ2-5; d_call: NA; clone_size: NA; cdr3_aa: CASSLGTAAVETQYF; cdr3_nt: TGTGCCAGCAGCTTAGGTACAGCCGCGGTTGAGACCCAGTACTTC
v_call: TRBV11-2; j_call: TRBJ1-1; d_call: TRBD1; clone_size: NA; cdr3_aa: CASSPGGLNTEAFF; cdr3_nt: TGTGCCAGCAGCCCAGGGGGCCTGAACACTGAAGCTTTCTTT
v_call: TRBV18; j_call: TRBJ2-7; d_call: NA; clone_size: NA; cdr3_aa: CASSPTPPEIYEQYF; cdr3_nt: TGTGCCAGCTCACCAACTCCCCCCGAAATCTACGAGCAGTACTTC
v_call: TRBV28; j_call: TRBJ1-2; d_call: NA; clone_size: NA; cdr3_aa: CASAKAPGYTF; cdr3_nt: TGTGCCAGCGCTAAAGCCCCTGGCTACACCTTC
v_call: TRBV11-3; j_call: TRBJ2-2; d_call: TRBD1; clone_size: NA; cdr3_aa: CASSLGEGASNTGELFF; cdr3_nt: TGTGCCAGCAGCTTAGGCGAGGGGGCCTCGAACACCGGGGAGCTGTTTTTT
v_call: TRBV5-6; j_call: TRBJ1-5; d_call: NA; clone_size: NA; cdr3_aa: CASSSVRGNQPQHF; cdr3_nt: TGTGCCAGCAGCTCGGTCAGGGGCAATCAGCCCCAGCATTTT
v_call: TRBV5-1; j_call: TRBJ1-5; d_call: NA; clone_size: NA; cdr3_aa: CASSAAGDQPQHF; cdr3_nt: TGCGCCAGCTCTGCAGCCGGAGATCAGCCCCAGCATTTT
v_call: TRBV2; j_call: TRBJ1-1; d_call: NA; clone_size: NA; cdr3_aa: CATTREGNTEAFF; cdr3_nt: TGTGCCACCACGAGGGAGGGGAACACTGAAGCTTTCTTT
v_call: TRBV20-1; j_call: TRBJ1-2; d_call: TRBD1; clone_size: NA; cdr3_aa: CSARPDREHTF; cdr3_nt: TGCAGTGCTAGACCGGACAGGGAGCACACCTTC
v_call: TRBV11-2; j_call: TRBJ2-5; d_call: NA; clone_size: NA; cdr3_aa: CASSLDGTFAETQYF; cdr3_nt: TGTGCCAGCAGCTTAGATGGGACCTTTGCAGAGACCCAGTACTTC
v_call: TRBV5-1; j_call: TRBJ2-2; d_call: NA; clone_size: few; cdr3_aa: CASSFGVLVGELFF; cdr3_nt: TGCGCCAGCAGCTTTGGAGTACTAGTGGGGGAGCTGTTTTTT
v_call: TRBV19; j_call: TRBJ1-1; d_call: NA; clone_size: NA; cdr3_aa: CASKGEQELNTEAFF; cdr3_nt: TGTGCCAGTAAGGGGGAACAGGAGTTGAACACTGAAGCTTTCTTT
v_call: TRBV27; j_call: TRBJ1-6; d_call: TRBD1; clone_size: NA; cdr3_aa: CASSPGTGVGSPLHF; cdr3_nt: TGTGCCAGCAGTCCCGGGACAGGGGTCGGATCACCCCTCCACTTT
v_call: TRBV7-2; j_call: TRBJ2-5; d_call: NA; clone_size: NA; cdr3_aa: CASSLGSAGAQYF; cdr3_nt: TGTGCCAGCAGCTTAGGCTCTGCCGGAGCCCAGTACTTC
v_call: TRBV11-2; j_call: TRBJ1-3; d_call: NA; clone_size: NA; cdr3_aa: CASSLRSKQTSSGNTIYF; cdr3_nt: TGTGCCAGCAGCTTGCGTTCGAAACAAACGAGCTCTGGAAACACCATATATTTT